This T cell receptor (beta chain) was sequenced during a study of T cells in Graves' hyperthyroidism and ophthalmopathy. Study results and limitations: Within blood appeared most thyroid clonotypes that had expanded above 0.001.

Amplified regions were TCR beta CDR3 sequences from RNA transcripts. With the HTBI primer set, the TCR CDR3 went through a first round of RT-PCR. TCRdb passed the multiplex PCR reads through MiXCR, listing each CDR3 protein once. Of some 600,000 distinct CDR3 sequences listed, about 15% are singletons. Newly diagnosed hyperthyroidism, duration under 2 months, in patients aged 18 to 65. At least ten counts were recorded for this clonotype. Its antigen is currently unknown. CDR3 length equals 14 residues. Germline assignment: CDR1 MNHEY and CDR2 SVGEGT. The V end was cut by 0 bases, the J end by 3 bases, with 9 bases between.

This chain links TRBV6-2 or TRBV6-3 with TRBJ2-7; the D is unclear. The TCR sequence derives from a woman aged 30 to 39 with Graves' hyperthyroidism that later progressed to Graves' ophthalmopathy. Sequencing used blood. The CDR3 DNA reads TGTGCCAGCAGTTACTCCCCTATTGTCTACGAGCAGTACTTC. As protein: CASSYSPIVYEQYF.